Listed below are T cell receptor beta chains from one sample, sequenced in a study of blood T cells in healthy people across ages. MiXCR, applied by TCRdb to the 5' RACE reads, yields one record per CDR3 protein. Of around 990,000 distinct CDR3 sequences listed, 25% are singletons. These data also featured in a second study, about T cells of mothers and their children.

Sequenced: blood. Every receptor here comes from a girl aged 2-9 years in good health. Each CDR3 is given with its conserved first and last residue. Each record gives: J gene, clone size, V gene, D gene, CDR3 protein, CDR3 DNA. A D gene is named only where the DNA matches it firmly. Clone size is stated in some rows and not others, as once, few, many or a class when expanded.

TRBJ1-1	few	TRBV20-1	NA	CSASQIGGLDTEAFF	TGCAGTGCTAGTCAAATCGGGGGACTCGACACTGAAGCTTTCTTT
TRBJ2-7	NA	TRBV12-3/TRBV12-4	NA	CASSNTWGAGEQYF	TGTGCCAGCAGCAATACCTGGGGAGCAGGGGAGCAGTACTTC
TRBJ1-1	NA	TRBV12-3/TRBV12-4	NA	CASSSKAGNTEAFF	TGTGCCAGCAGTTCTAAAGCAGGGAACACTGAAGCTTTCTTT
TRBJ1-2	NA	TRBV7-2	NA	CASSLGYRNTNYGYTF	TGTGCCAGCAGCTTAGGGTACAGGAACACTAACTATGGCTACACCTTC
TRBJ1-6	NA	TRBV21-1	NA	CASSKAGGNSPLHF	TGTGCCAGCAGCAAAGCGGGAGGGAATTCACCCCTCCACTTT
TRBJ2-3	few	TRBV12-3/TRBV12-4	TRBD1	CASSPRRGTGASTDTQYF	TGTGCCAGCAGCCCGCGTAGGGGGACAGGTGCTAGCACAGATACGCAGTATTTT
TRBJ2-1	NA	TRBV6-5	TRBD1	CASSLSVGTGSYNEQFF	TGTGCCAGCAGTTTGTCCGTCGGGACAGGATCTTACAATGAGCAGTTCTTC
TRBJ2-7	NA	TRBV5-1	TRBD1	CASRPTAGTGPYEQYF	TGCGCCAGCAGACCTACTGCCGGGACAGGTCCCTACGAGCAGTACTTC
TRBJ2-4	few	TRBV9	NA	CASSVAYFYF	TGTGCCAGCAGCGTCGCCTACTTCTACTTC
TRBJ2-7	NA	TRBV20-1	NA	CSAWTLSSYEQYF	TGCAGTGCGTGGACCCTTAGCTCCTACGAGCAGTACTTC
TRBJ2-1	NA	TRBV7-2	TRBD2	CASSRSSGLEYNNEQFF	TGTGCCAGCAGCCGCAGCAGTGGACTAGAATATAACAATGAGCAGTTCTTC
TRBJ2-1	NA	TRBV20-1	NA	CSARSRGGTGYNEQFF	TGCAGTGCTAGATCGAGAGGCGGGACGGGCTACAATGAGCAGTTCTTC